The 27 T cell receptor beta chains below come from one sample, sequenced in a study of T cell responses to AZD1222 COVID-19 vaccine. Generated by immunoSEQ multiplex PCR, the TCRdb table keeps only in-frame clones and is missing some. The sample has 75,000 to 95,000 clones, about 88% seen once; the top ten hold about 13%. The material was peripheral blood, obtained on day 0 of AZD1222 vaccination. All receptors derive from an adult in good health.

CDR3 amino acids: CATSDTDRGQDQPQHF. Here the CDR3 DNA reads TGTGCCACCAGTGACACCGACAGAGGACAAGATCAGCCCCAGCATTTT. The V call is TRBV24-1, the J call TRBJ1-5, with a weak D call TRBD1 (5 bases). The CDR3 has 16 residues. Germline CDR1 and CDR2: KGHDR and SFDVKD. Trimming took off 4 bases at V and 5 bases at J, with 17 bases between the two ends.

The gene calls are TRBV6-6 and TRBJ1-4, with D unresolved. The V end lost 10 bases, the J end lost 6 bases, and 15 bases lay between the germline ends. Germline V gene data show CDR1 as MNHNY and CDR2 as SVGAGI (reference sequence). The CDR3 is 13 residues long. CDR3 DNA sequence: TGTGCCACCGCGTTGGACCTCTATGAAAAACTGTTTTTT. It codes for CATALDLYEKLFF.

The V gene is TRBV28, the J gene TRBJ1-1; TRBD1 might be the D (5 bases). Germline assignment: CDR1 MDHEN and CDR2 SYDVKM. Trimming left V 1 base short and J 1 base short, with 7 bases between. The CDR3 has 14 amino acids. CDR3 DNA: TGTGCCAGCAGTTTATCCCAGGGGAACACTGAAGCTTTCTTT. Its translation is CASSLSQGNTEAFF.

This chain connects TRBV5-1 to TRBJ2-3; the D is unclear. V lost 0 bases, J lost 0 bases, and 5 bases lay in between. The CDR3 totals 14 residues. Germline lookup yields CDR1 SGHRS and CDR2 YFSETQ. The CDR3 coding sequence is TGCGCCAGCAGCTTGGGGGTTAGCACAGATACGCAGTATTTT. Encoded protein: CASSLGVSTDTQYF.

This chain links TRBV5-1 with TRBJ2-1; tentatively, D is TRBD2 (6 bases). Germline V CDR1 and CDR2: SGHRS, YFSETQ. V was pared by 1 base and J by 1 base, with 9 bases between. The CDR3 is 15 residues long. The CDR3 loop is CASSLMEGSYNEQFF. Written as DNA, the CDR3 is TGCGCCAGCAGCTTGATGGAGGGGTCCTACAATGAGCAGTTCTTC.

The chain joins TRBV5-4 to TRBJ2-1, with D tentatively TRBD1 (6 bases). Trimming left V 5 bases short and J 5 bases short, with 8 bases between. The germline CDR1 and CDR2 sequences are SGHNT and YYREEE (reference sequence). There are 12 residues in the CDR3. The CDR3 nucleotides are TGTGCCAGCAGGTGGACAGACAATGAGCAGTTCTTC. This gives the protein CASRWTDNEQFF.

The rearrangement links TRBV5-1 to TRBJ2-7; 8 bases fit TRBD1. Germline-derived CDR1 and CDR2 are SGHRS and YFSETQ. V gave up 3 bases and J gave up 0 bases; unmatched junction bases: 8. This CDR3 is 16 amino acids long. The CDR3 DNA reads TGCGCCAGCAGCTCCGCCGACAGGGGTAGCTCCTACGAGCAGTACTTC. The encoded protein is CASSSADRGSSYEQYF.

V gene TRBV7-2 combines with J gene TRBJ2-5, with TRBD1 matching over 9 bases. J was trimmed by 5 bases and V by 11 bases; bases with no gene match: 9. The length of the CDR3 is 13 residues. Germline V gene lookup returns CDR1 SGHTA and CDR2 FQGNSA. For the CDR3, the DNA is TGTGCCTCTAACAGAGACAGGGGGGAGACCCAGTACTTC. It codes for CASNRDRGETQYF.

The gene calls are TRBV19 and TRBJ2-3, with 9 bases that match TRBD1. The CDR3 has 16 amino acids. The junction had 6 bases not matched to a gene; V was cut back by 1 base and J by 4 bases. The germline V gene encodes CDR1 LNHDA and CDR2 SQIVND (reference sequence). The CDR3 protein is CASSIGWTGAADTQYF. As DNA, the CDR3 is TGTGCCAGTAGTATAGGCTGGACAGGGGCCGCAGATACGCAGTATTTT.

CDR3 coding DNA: TGTGCCAGTAGTATAGCGGGACAGCTGATCCGGAACACTGAAGCTTTCTTT. This translates into CASSIAGQLIRNTEAFF. The J gene is TRBJ1-1, the V gene TRBV19, with 7 bases identical to TRBD1. CDR1 is LNHDA, CDR2 SQIVND, per germline (reference sequence). The length of the CDR3 is 17 residues. V lost 1 base and J lost 1; bases outside the gene matches: 9.

The rearrangement joins TRBV28 to TRBJ1-2; 7 bases are shared with TRBD1. The CDR3 is 15 residues long. Germline V gene sequence: CDR1 MDHEN, CDR2 SYDVKM. V lost 0 bases to trimming and J lost 1 base; unmatched junction nucleotides: 2. CDR3 sequence reads: CASSLWGTVNYGYTF. DNA of the CDR3: TGTGCCAGCAGTTTATGGGGGACAGTTAACTATGGCTACACCTTC.

V usage is TRBV29-1 and J usage is TRBJ2-7; possibly TRBD1 for D (6 bases). CDR1 and CDR2 from the germline V gene are SQVTM and ANQGSEA. V dropped 4 bases and J dropped 0 bases, with 10 bases sitting between them. The CDR3 loop spans 13 amino acids. CDR3 amino acids: CSVARGYSYEQYF. In DNA form, the CDR3 reads TGCAGCGTTGCCAGGGGCTACTCCTACGAGCAGTACTTC.

This clone was observed a single time. The J gene is TRBJ1-5, the V gene TRBV11-2, with D unresolved. The V and J ends lost 5 bases and 4 bases respectively, with 15 bases between them. CDR3 length: 15 residues. From germline, CDR1 is SGHAT and CDR2 FQNNGV. This chain's CDR3 is CASSPNGQMNQPQHF. The DNA of the CDR3 is TGTGCCAGCAGCCCCAACGGCCAGATGAATCAGCCCCAGCATTTT.

The CDR3 here is CASRGQRATEAFF. The CDR3 nucleotides are TGTGCCAGCAGGGGACAGAGGGCCACTGAAGCTTTCTTT. J is TRBJ1-1 and V is TRBV3-1 (or the pseudogene TRBV3-2); 7 bases fit TRBD1. CDR1 is LGHDT and CDR2 is YNNKEL in the germline V gene (reference sequence). The CDR3 sequence is 13 residues long. V trimming: 6 bases; J trimming: 4 bases; junction bases outside the gene matches: 5.

This clone has only a few counts. The genes are TRBV18 and TRBJ1-6, with D maybe TRBD1 (6 bases). The V gene's germline CDR1 is KGHSH and CDR2 LQKENI. CDR3 size: 15 residues. The V end was cut by 6 bases, the J end by 7 bases, with 16 bases between. The CDR3: CASSPNEQGNSPLHF. As DNA, the CDR3 is TGTGCCAGCTCCCCCAATGAACAGGGCAATTCACCCCTCCACTTT. The full variable domain, rest sourced from reference TRBV18 and TRBJ1-6, is NAGVMQNPRHLVRRRGQEARLRCSPMKGHSHVYWYRQLPEEGLKFMVYLQKENIIDESGMPKERFSAEFPKEGPSILRIQQVVRGDSAAYFCASSPNEQGNSPLHFGNGTRLTVT.

This chain connects TRBV7-2 to TRBJ2-1, with 7 bases matching TRBD1. The CDR3 is 15 residues long. Germline V gene sequence: CDR1 SGHTA, CDR2 FQGNSA. Trimming cost V 5 bases and J 5 bases; bases outside gene matches: 9. CDR3 loop: CASSHIWDSNNEQFF. The CDR3 nucleotides read TGTGCCAGCAGCCACATATGGGACAGTAACAATGAGCAGTTCTTC.

V is TRBV5-4 and J is TRBJ1-4; 9 bases map to TRBD1. Germline V gene lookup returns CDR1 SGHNT and CDR2 YYREEE (reference sequence). The CDR3 is made up of 14 amino acids. V trimming: 4 bases; J trimming: 8 bases; junction bases outside the gene matches: 6. CDR3 nucleotide sequence: TGTGCCAGCAGCCAGACAGGGGGAGGGGAAAAACTGTTTTTT. Amino acids: CASSQTGGGEKLFF.

This clone was counted once. The chain is built from TRBV24-1 and TRBJ2-2; possibly TRBD1 for D (6 bases). The germline V and J ends were trimmed by 7 bases and 0 bases, with 11 bases remaining between them. The germline gives CDR1 KGHDR, CDR2 SFDVKD. The CDR3 loop spans 15 amino acids. The CDR3 DNA reads TGTGCCACCAGCCCAGGGGAAACGAACACCGGGGAGCTGTTTTTT. It yields the protein CATSPGETNTGELFF.

The chain carries TRBV5-5 and TRBJ2-3, with 8 positions matching TRBD2. Germline V gene sequence: CDR1 SGHKS, CDR2 YYEKEE (reference sequence). The J segment lost 6 bases and the V segment lost 0 bases, leaving 3 bases of the junction unmatched. The CDR3 has 14 residues. The CDR3 loop is CASSLGQRGDTQYF. The CDR3 DNA sequence: TGTGCCAGCAGCTTGGGTCAGCGGGGGGATACGCAGTATTTT.

This chain connects TRBV28 to TRBJ1-2; a weak D match, TRBD1 (5 bases). This CDR3 has 14 residues. The V gene lost 3 bases and the J gene lost 4 bases, with 12 bases spanning the gap. From germline, CDR1 is MDHEN and CDR2 SYDVKM. The CDR3 region has the DNA TGTGCCAGCAGTTTGACAGTCGGATCCTATGGCTACACCTTC. Encoded protein: CASSLTVGSYGYTF.

The V call is TRBV19, the J call TRBJ1-1; D is unclear. The germline V gene has CDR1 LNHDA and CDR2 SQIVND (reference sequence). V was trimmed by 3 bases and J by 1 base, leaving 6 bases between them. There are 13 residues in the CDR3. In DNA, the CDR3 is TGTGCCAGTAGTATCAACCCGAACACTGAAGCTTTCTTT. Its protein is CASSINPNTEAFF.

The gene calls are TRBV18 and TRBJ2-7, with D possibly being TRBD1 or TRBD2 (6 bases each). With 0 bases removed from V and 6 bases from J, the gap between germline ends came to 15 bases. The CDR3 consists of 15 residues. Germline lookup yields CDR1 KGHSH and CDR2 LQKENI. CDR3 sequence reads: CASSPPTGATGEQYF. As DNA, the CDR3 is TGTGCCAGCTCACCACCGACGGGGGCGACTGGCGAGCAGTACTTC. The full variable domain, with the rest looked up from reference TRBV18 and TRBJ2-7, is NAGVMQNPRHLVRRRGQEARLRCSPMKGHSHVYWYRQLPEEGLKFMVYLQKENIIDESGMPKERFSAEFPKEGPSILRIQQVVRGDSAAYFCASSPPTGATGEQYFGPGTRLTVT.

The V call is TRBV7-2, the J call TRBJ2-7, with D possibly matching TRBD2 (5 bases). The germline gives CDR1 SGHTA, CDR2 FQGNSA. Deletions cut 1 base from V and 6 bases from J, with 13 bases between. The CDR3 is made up of 14 amino acids. The chain's CDR3 is CASSLVRGSGEQYF. CDR3 coding DNA: TGTGCCAGCAGCTTAGTACGGGGTAGTGGCGAGCAGTACTTC.

The CDR3 region has the DNA TGTGCCAGCACCCAAGGGGAAGACGACTCCTACAATGAGCAGTTCTTC. Translation: CASTQGEDDSYNEQFF. The gene calls are TRBV28 and TRBJ2-1; a possible D gene is TRBD1 (5 bases). Looked up from germline, CDR1 is MDHEN and CDR2 is SYDVKM. There are 16 residues in the CDR3. V lost 7 bases to trimming and J lost 0 bases, with 16 bases between them. Using reference TRBV28 and TRBJ2-1 for the parts outside the CDR3, the full variable domain is DVKVTQSSRYLVKRTGEKVFLECVQDMDHENMFWYRQDPGLGLRLIYFSYDVKMKEKGDIPEGYSVSREKKERFSLILESASTNQTSMYLCASTQGEDDSYNEQFFGPGTRLTVL.

This chain links TRBV12-3 or TRBV12-4 with TRBJ1-5; the D is unclear. The CDR3 extends over 13 amino acids. The ends were cut back, 6 bases at V and 0 bases at J, with 6 bases in the middle. This chain's CDR3 is CASSPDSNQPQHF. In DNA, the CDR3 is TGTGCCAGCAGCCCGGATAGCAATCAGCCCCAGCATTTT.

This chain links TRBV27 with TRBJ1-6; no definite D call. Trimming pared 3 bases from V and 0 bases from J, leaving 18 bases between. Germline V gene lookup returns CDR1 MNHEY and CDR2 SMNVEV (reference sequence). This CDR3 is 19 amino acids long. CDR3 DNA sequence: TGTGCCAGCAGTTTCGACCGTGGAGGAAGAGGCTCCTATAATTCACCCCTCCACTTT. This translates into CASSFDRGGRGSYNSPLHF.

V gene TRBV19 combines with J gene TRBJ2-5; 7 bases are a match to TRBD2. CDR1 and CDR2 (germline): LNHDA, SQIVND (reference sequence). V lost 7 bases and J lost 1; bases outside the gene matches: 9. The CDR3 is made up of 15 amino acids. The DNA for the CDR3 is TGTGCCAGTACCGACACAGCGGGGCCCCAAGAGACCCAGTACTTC. Translation: CASTDTAGPQETQYF.